This T cell receptor (beta chain) was documented in a study of blood T cell repertoires in COVID-19. Study-wide context: T cells, B-cell-depleted T cells, or PBMCs supplied cDNA or gDNA.

Measured with immunoSEQ multiplex PCR; TCRdb has only the in-frame clones, and not every one. There are tens of thousands of clones in the sample; about 91% occur only once, and more than 4.5% lies in the top ten. Only one count was recorded for this clone. Source material: peripheral blood. The receptor was derived from a man aged 60-69 years with acute or convalescent COVID-19.

The chain's CDR3 is CASSPGLLTYNEQFF. The CDR3 region has the DNA TGTGCCAGCAGCCCCGGTCTACTTACCTACAATGAGCAGTTCTTC. The V gene is TRBV3-1 (or the pseudogene TRBV3-2), the J gene TRBJ2-1; no clear D gene. The CDR3 covers 15 residues. The ends were cut back, 4 bases at V and 2 bases at J, with 12 bases in the middle. Germline lookup yields CDR1 LGHDT and CDR2 YNNKEL (reference sequence).